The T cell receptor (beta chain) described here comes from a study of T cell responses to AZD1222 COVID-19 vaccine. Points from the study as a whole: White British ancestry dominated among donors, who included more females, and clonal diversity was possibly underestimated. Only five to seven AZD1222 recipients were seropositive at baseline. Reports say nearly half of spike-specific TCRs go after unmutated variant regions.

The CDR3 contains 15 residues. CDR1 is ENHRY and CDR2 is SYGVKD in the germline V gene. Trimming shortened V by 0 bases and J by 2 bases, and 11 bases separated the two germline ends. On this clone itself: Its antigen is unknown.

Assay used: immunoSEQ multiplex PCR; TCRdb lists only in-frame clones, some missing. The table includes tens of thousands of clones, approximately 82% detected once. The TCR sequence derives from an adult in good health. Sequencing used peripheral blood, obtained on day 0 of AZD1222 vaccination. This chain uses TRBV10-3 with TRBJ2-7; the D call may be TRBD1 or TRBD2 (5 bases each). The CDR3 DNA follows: TGTGCCATCAGTGAGTCTGGGGGTAGAACCTACGAGCAGTACTTC. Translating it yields CAISESGGRTYEQYF.